This T cell receptor beta chain originates from a study of shared clonotypes between healthy human individuals. Whole-study context: Each donor had three CD4 naive, three CD4 memory, two CD8 naive and one CD8 memory plate. The study, taken as a whole, reports: Generation probabilities were higher for clonotypes shared across all four sorted-subset donors than for unshared ones. A few donors had about 5% of their naive CD4 clonotypes in common.

The protocol was immunoSEQ multiplex PCR, while the TCRdb copy is restricted to in-frame clones and leaves out a portion. This sample has 630,000 or so clones, with 95% to 98% found just once. Only CD45RO-negative cells positively selected for CCR7 counted as naive CD8 cells, so terminally differentiated effector memory CD45RA+ cells were excluded. Germline V gene lookup returns CDR1 SGDLS and CDR2 YYNGEE. Trimming left V 1 base short and J 0 bases short, with 8 bases between. This CDR3 has 15 residues. Concerning this clone itself: Its matching antigen is unknown.

The sequence was collected from a man aged 30 to 39 in good health. The sample taken for sequencing was naive CD8+ T cells sorted from blood. The chain recombines TRBV9 with TRBJ2-1, with no clear D. This chain's CDR3 is CASSVRATSYNEQFF. The CDR3 nucleotides are TGTGCCAGCAGCGTAAGGGCGACCTCCTACAATGAGCAGTTCTTC.